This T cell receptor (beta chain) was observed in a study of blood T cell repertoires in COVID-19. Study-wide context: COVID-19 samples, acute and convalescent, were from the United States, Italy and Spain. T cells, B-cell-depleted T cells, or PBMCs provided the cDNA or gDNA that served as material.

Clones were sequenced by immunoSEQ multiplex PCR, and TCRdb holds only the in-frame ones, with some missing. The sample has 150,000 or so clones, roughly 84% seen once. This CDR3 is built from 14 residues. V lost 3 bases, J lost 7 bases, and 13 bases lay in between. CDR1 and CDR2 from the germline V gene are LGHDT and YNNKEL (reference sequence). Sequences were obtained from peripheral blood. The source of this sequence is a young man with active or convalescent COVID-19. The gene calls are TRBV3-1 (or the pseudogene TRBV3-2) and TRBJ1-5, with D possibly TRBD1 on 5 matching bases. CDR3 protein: CASSHGTPSQPQHF. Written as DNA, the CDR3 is TGTGCCAGCAGCCACGGGACTCCCAGCCAGCCCCAGCATTTT.